This T cell receptor (beta chain) was identified in a study of a mutant IDH1 vaccine in newly diagnosed glioma. For the study at large: Averaging approximately 40 years of age, treated patients were about 60% male and approximately 40% female.

Comment on this clone: What it recognizes is unknown.

Time point reported: week 5, during vaccination. A single vaccine dose contained 300 ug of mutant IDH1 20-mer peptide, and topical imiquimod was used with it. Assay used: immunoSEQ multiplex PCR; TCRdb lists only in-frame clones, some missing. The table shows around 56,000 clones, with about 80% occurring only once. With V trimmed by 0 bases and J by 2 bases, 2 bases remained unmatched. Per the germline V gene, CDR1 is SGDLS and CDR2 is YYNGEE. The CDR3 covers 15 residues. This material consisted of PBMCs, taken from a glioma patient whose treatment included an IDH1 peptide vaccine. The receptor's source is a woman under 30 with glioma. Some clones in this sample may be carry-over from other donors' samples. The chain recombines TRBV9 with TRBJ2-3, with 8 bases matching TRBD2. CDR3 residues: CASSVVAGSTDTQYF. The CDR3 bases are TGTGCCAGCAGCGTAGTAGCGGGGTCCACAGATACGCAGTATTTT.